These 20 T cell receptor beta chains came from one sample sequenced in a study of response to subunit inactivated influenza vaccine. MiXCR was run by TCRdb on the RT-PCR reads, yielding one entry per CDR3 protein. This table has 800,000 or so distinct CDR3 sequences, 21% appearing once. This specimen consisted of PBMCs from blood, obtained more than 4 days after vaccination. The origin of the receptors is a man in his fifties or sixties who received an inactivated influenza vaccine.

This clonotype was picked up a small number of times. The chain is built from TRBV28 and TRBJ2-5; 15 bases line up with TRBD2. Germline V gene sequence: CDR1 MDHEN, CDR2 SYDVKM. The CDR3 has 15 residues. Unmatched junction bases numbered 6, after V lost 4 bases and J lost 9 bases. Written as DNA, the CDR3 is TGTGCCAGCAGTTCCGGGACTAGCGGGAGGAAGCCCCAGTACTTC. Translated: CASSSGTSGRKPQYF.

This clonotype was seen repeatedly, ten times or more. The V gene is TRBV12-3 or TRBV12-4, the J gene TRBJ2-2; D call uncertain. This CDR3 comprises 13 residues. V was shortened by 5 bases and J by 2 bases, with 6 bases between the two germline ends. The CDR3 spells CASSPFNTGELFF. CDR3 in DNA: TGTGCCAGCAGTCCCTTTAACACCGGGGAGCTGTTTTTT.

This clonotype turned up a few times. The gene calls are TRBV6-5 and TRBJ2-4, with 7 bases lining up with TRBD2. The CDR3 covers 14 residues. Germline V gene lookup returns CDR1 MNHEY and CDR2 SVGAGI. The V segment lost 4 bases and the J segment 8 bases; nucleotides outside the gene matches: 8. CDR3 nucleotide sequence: TGTGCCAGCAGTTCCAGGCGGCGGGGGTACATTCAGTACTTC. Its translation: CASSSRRRGYIQYF.

CDR3 in DNA: TGCAGTGCTAGAACTAGCAACACCGGGGAGCTGTTTTTT. Translated, it gives CSARTSNTGELFF. The J gene is TRBJ2-2, the V gene TRBV20-1; D is perhaps TRBD2 (6 bases). The CDR3 is 13 residues long. The germline V gene has CDR1 DFQATT and CDR2 SNEGSKA (reference sequence). V lost 2 bases, J lost 2 bases, and 6 bases lay in between.

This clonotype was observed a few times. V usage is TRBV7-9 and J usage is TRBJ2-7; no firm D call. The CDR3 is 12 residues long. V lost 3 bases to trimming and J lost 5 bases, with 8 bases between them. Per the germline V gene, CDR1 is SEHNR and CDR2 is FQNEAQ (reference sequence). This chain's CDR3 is CASSLNRHEQYF. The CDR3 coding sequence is TGTGCCAGCAGCTTGAATCGGCACGAGCAGTACTTC.

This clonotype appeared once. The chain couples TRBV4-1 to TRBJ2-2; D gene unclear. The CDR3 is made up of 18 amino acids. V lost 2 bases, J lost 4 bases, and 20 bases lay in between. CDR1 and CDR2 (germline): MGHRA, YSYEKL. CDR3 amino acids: CASSQPTGRIRGTGELFF. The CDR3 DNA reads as TGCGCCAGCAGCCAACCCACCGGACGGATTCGAGGCACCGGGGAGCTGTTTTTT.

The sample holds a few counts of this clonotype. CDR3 amino acids: CASSPGTGYNGGQYF. As DNA, the CDR3 is TGTGCCAGCAGCCCCGGGACCGGGTATAACGGGGGCCAGTACTTC. V is TRBV7-2 and J is TRBJ2-5; tentative D call: TRBD2 (6 bases). The CDR3 spans 15 residues. With 5 bases removed from V and 10 bases from J, the gap between germline ends came to 23 bases. Germline values: CDR1 SGHTA, CDR2 FQGNSA. Full variable domain (rest looked up from reference TRBV7-2 and TRBJ2-5): GAGVSQSPSNKVTEKGKDVELRCDPISGHTALYWYRQSLGQGLEFLIYFQGNSAPDKSGLPSDRFSAERTGGSVSTLTIQRTQQEDSAVYLCASSPGTGYNGGQYFGPGTRLLVL.

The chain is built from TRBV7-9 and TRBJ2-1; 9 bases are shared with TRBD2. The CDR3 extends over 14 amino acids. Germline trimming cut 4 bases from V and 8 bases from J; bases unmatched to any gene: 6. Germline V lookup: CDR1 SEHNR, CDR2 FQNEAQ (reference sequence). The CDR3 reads CASSSWTSVHEQFF. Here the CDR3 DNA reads TGTGCCAGCAGCTCGTGGACTAGCGTCCATGAGCAGTTCTTC. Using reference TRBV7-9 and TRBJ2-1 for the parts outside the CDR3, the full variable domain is DTGVSQNPRHKITKRGQNVTFRCDPISEHNRLYWYRQTLGQGPEFLTYFQNEAQLEKSRLLSDRFSAERPKGSFSTLEIQRTEQGDSAMYLCASSSWTSVHEQFFGPGTRLTVL.

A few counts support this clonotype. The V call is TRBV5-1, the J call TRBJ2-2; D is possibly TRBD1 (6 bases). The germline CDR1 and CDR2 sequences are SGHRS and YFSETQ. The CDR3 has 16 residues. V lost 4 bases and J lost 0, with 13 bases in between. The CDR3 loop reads CASSQTGGANTGELFF. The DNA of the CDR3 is TGCGCCAGCAGCCAGACAGGCGGCGCGAACACCGGGGAGCTGTTTTTT.

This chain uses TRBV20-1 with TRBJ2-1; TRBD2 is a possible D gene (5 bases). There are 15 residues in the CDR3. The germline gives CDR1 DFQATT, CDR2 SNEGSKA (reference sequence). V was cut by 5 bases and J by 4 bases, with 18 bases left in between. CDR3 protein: CSARDGVDRYNEQFF. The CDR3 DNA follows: TGCAGTGCTCGCGACGGGGTCGACCGTTACAATGAGCAGTTCTTC.

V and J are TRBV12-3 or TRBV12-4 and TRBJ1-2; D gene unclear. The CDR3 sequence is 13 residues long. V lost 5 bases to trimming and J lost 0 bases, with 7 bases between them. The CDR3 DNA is TGTGCCAGCAGTGCAGCGGCTAACTATGGCTACACCTTC. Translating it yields CASSAAANYGYTF.

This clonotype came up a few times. CDR3 bases: TGTGCCAGCACCGCCTCTGGAAACACCATATATTTT. Residues: CASTASGNTIYF. V is TRBV12-3 or TRBV12-4 and J is TRBJ1-3; D unresolved. The CDR3 runs to 12 residues. Trimming removed 7 bases from V and 0 bases from J, with 4 bases in between.

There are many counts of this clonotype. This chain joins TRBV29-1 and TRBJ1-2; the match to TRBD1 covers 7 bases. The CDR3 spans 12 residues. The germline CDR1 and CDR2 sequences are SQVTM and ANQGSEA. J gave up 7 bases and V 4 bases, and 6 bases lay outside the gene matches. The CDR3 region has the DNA TGCAGCGTTGGACAGGGAAGAATTGGCTACACCTTC. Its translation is CSVGQGRIGYTF.

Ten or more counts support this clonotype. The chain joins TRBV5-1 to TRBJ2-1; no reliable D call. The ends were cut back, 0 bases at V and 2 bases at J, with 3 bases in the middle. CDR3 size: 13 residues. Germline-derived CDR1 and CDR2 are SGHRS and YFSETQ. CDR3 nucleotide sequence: TGCGCCAGCAGCTTGGAAGCCTACAATGAGCAGTTCTTC. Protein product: CASSLEAYNEQFF.

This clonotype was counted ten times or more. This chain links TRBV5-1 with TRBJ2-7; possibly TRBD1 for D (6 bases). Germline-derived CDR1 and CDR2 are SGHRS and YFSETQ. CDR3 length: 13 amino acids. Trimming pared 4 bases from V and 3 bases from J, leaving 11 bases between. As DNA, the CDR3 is TGCGCCAGCAGCCTCGGACAGCTCTACGAGCAGTACTTC. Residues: CASSLGQLYEQYF. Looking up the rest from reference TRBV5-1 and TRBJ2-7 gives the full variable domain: KAGVTQTPRYLIKTRGQQVTLSCSPISGHRSVSWYQQTPGQGLQFLFEYFSETQRNKGNFPGRFSGRQFSNSRSEMNVSTLELGDSALYLCASSLGQLYEQYFGPGTRLTVT.

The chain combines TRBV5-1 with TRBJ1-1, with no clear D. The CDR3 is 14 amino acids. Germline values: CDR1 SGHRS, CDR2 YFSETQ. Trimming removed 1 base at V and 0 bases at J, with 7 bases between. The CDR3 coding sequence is TGCGCCAGCAGCTTGTTGGCCTTGAACACTGAAGCTTTCTTT. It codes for CASSLLALNTEAFF.

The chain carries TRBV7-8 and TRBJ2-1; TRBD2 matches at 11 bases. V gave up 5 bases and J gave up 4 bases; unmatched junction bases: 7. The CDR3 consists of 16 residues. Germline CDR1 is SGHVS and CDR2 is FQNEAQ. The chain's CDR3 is CASSHTWTSGYNEQFF. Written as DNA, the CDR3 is TGTGCCAGCAGCCACACTTGGACTAGCGGGTACAATGAGCAGTTCTTC.

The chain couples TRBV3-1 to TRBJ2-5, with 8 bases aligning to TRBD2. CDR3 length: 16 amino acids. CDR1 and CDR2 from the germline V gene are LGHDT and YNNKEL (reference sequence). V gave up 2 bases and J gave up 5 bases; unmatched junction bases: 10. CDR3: CASSQPLLGLGETQYF. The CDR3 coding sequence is TGTGCCAGCAGCCAACCGCTGTTGGGACTAGGGGAGACCCAGTACTTC.

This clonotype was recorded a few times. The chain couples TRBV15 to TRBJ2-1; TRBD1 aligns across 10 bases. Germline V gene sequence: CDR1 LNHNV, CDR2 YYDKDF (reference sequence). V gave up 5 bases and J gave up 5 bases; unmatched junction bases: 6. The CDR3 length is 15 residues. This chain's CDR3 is CATSRPGTGDNEQFF. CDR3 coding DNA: TGTGCCACCAGCCGACCGGGGACAGGGGACAATGAGCAGTTCTTC.

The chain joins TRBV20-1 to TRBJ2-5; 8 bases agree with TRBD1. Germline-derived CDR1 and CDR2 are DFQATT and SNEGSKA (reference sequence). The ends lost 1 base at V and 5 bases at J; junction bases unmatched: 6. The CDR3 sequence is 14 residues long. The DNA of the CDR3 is TGCAGTGCTAGAGCTACAGGGGGGTGGGAGACCCAGTACTTC. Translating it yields CSARATGGWETQYF.